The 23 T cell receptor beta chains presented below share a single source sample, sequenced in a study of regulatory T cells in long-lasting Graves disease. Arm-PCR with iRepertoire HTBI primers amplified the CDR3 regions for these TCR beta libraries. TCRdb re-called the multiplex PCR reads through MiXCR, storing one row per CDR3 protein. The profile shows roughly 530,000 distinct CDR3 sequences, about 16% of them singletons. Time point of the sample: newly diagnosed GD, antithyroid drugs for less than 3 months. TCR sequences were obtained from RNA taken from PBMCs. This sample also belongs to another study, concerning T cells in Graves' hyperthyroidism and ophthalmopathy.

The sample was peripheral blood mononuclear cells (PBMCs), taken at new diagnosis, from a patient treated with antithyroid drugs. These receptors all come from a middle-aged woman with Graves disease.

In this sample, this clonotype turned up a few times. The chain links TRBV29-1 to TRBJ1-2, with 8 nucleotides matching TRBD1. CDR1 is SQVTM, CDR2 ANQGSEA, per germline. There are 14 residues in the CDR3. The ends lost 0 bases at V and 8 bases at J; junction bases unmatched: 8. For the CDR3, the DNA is TGCAGCGTTGAAGAGGCAGGACAGGGCATGGGCTACACCTTC. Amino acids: CSVEEAGQGMGYTF.

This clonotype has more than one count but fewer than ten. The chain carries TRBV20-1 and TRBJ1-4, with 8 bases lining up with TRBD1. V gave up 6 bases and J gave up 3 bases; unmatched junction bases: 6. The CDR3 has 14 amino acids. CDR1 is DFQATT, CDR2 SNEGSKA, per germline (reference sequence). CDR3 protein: CSAMQGAANEKLFF. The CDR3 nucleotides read TGCAGTGCCATGCAGGGGGCTGCTAATGAAAAACTGTTTTTT.

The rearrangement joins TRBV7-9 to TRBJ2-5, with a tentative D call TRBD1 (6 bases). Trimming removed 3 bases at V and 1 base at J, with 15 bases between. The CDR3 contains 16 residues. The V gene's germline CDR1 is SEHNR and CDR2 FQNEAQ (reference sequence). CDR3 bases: TGTGCCAGCAGCTTTACAGGGTGGGGAGTCCAAGAGACCCAGTACTTC. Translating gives CASSFTGWGVQETQYF.

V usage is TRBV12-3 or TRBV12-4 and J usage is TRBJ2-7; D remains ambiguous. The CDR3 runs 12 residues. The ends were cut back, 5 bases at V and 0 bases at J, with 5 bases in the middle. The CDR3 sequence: CASSQFSYEQYF. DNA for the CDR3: TGTGCCAGCAGTCAGTTCTCCTACGAGCAGTACTTC.

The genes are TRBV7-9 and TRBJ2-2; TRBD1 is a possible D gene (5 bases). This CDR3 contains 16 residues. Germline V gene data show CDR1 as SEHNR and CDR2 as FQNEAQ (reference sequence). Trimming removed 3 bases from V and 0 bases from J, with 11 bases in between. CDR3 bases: TGTGCCAGCAGCTTCAGACAGACTTCGAACACCGGGGAGCTGTTTTTT. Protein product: CASSFRQTSNTGELFF.

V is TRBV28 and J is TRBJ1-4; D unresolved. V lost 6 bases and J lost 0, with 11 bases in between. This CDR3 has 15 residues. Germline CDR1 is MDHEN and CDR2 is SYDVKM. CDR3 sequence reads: CASSYTTSTNEKLFF. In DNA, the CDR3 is TGTGCCAGCAGCTATACGACATCAACTAATGAAAAACTGTTTTTT.

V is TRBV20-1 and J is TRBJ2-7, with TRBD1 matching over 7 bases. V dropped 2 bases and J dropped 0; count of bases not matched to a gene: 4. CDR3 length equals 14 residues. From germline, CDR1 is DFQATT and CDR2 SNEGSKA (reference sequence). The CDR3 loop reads CSARSGQVSYEQYF. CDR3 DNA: TGCAGTGCTAGATCTGGACAGGTCTCCTACGAGCAGTACTTC.

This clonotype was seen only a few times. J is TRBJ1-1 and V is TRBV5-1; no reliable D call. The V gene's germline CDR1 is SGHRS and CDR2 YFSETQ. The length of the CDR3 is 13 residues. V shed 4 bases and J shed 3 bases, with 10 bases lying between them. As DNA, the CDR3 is TGCGCCAGCAGCAGCGCCCCGGACACTGAAGCTTTCTTT. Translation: CASSSAPDTEAFF.

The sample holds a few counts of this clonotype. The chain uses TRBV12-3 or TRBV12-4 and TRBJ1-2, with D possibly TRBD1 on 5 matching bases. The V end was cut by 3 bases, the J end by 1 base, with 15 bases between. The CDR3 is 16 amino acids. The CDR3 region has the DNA TGTGCCAGCAGTTTTCCCCAAGGGGCAGGTAACTATGGCTACACCTTC. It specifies CASSFPQGAGNYGYTF.

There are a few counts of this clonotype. DNA of the CDR3: TGTGCCAGCAGCTTAAATAGCCAAACCGGGACCCAGTACTTC. This codes for CASSLNSQTGTQYF. The rearrangement joins TRBV7-2 to TRBJ2-5; D is undetermined. The CDR3 has 14 residues. CDR1 is SGHTA and CDR2 is FQGNSA in the germline V gene. V gave up 2 bases and J gave up 7 bases, with 14 bases separating them.

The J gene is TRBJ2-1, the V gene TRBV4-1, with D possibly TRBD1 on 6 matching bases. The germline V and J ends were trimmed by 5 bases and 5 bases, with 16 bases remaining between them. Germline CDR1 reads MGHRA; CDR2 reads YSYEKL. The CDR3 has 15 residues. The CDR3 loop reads CASSTPGHTNNEQFF. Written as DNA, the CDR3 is TGCGCCAGCAGCACTCCGGGACATACGAACAATGAGCAGTTCTTC.

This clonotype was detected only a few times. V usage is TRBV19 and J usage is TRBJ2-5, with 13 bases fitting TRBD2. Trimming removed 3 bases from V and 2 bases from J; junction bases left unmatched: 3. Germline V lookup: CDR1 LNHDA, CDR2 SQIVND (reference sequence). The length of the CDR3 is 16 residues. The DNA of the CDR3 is TGTGCCAGTAGTATGACTAGCGGGGGGTTTCAAGAGACCCAGTACTTC. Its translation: CASSMTSGGFQETQYF.

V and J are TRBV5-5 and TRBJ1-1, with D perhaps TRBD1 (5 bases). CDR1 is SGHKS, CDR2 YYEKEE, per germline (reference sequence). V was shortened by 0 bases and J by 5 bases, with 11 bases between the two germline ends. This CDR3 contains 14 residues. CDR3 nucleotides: TGTGCCAGCAGCTTGGTAGGGGATTTGACTGAAGCTTTCTTT. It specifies CASSLVGDLTEAFF.

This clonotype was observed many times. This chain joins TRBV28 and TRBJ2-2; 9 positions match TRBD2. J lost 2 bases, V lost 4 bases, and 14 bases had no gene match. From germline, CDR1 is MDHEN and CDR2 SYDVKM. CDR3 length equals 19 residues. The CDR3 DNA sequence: TGTGCCAGCAGTTACGGGGTTAGCGGGGGACTCGATAACACCGGGGAGCTGTTTTTT. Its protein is CASSYGVSGGLDNTGELFF.

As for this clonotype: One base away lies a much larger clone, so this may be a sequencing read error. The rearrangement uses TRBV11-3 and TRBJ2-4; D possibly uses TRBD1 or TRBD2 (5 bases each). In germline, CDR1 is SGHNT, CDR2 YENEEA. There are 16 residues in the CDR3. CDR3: CASSLDATLRGGEQHF. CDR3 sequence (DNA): TGTGCCAGCAGCTTAGATGCAACGTTGAGGGGTGGCGAGCAGCACTTC.

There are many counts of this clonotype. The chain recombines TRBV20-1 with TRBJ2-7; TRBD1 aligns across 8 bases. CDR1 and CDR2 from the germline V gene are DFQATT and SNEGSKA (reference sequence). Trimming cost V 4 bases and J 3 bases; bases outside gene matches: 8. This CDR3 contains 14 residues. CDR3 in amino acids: CSAKGQGELYEQYF. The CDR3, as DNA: TGCAGTGCTAAAGGACAGGGAGAACTCTACGAGCAGTACTTC.

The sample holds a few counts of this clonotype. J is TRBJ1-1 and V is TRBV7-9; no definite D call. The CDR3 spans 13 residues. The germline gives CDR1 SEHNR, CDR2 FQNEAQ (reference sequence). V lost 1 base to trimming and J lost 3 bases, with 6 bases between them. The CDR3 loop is CASSLELDTEAFF. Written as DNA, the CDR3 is TGTGCCAGCAGCTTAGAGTTGGACACTGAAGCTTTCTTT.

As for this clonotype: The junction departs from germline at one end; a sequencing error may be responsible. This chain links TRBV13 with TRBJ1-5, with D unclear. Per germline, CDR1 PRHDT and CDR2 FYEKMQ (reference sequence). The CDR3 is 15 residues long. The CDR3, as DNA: TGCGCCAGCAGCCAACGACAAGGAGGCAATCAGCCCCAGCATTTT. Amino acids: CASSQRQGGNQPQHF.

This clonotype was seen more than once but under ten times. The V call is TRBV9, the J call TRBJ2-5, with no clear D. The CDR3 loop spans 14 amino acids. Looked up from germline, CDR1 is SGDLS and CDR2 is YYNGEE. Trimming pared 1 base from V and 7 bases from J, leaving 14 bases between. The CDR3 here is CASSVLDSSGTQYF. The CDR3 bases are TGTGCCAGCAGCGTATTGGATAGCTCAGGGACCCAGTACTTC.

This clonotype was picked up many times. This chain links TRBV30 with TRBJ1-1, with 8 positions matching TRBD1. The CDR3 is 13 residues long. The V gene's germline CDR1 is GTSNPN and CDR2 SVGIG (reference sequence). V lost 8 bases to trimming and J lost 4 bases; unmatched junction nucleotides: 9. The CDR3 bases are TGTGCCGGGGACCCCAGGGGGCCCACTGAAGCTTTCTTT. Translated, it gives CAGDPRGPTEAFF. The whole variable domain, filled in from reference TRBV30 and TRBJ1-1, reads SQTIHQWPATLVQPVGSPLSLECTVEGTSNPNLYWYRQAAGRGLQLLFYSVGIGQISSEVPQNLSASRPQDRQFILSSKKLLLSDSGFYLCAGDPRGPTEAFFGQGTRLTVV.

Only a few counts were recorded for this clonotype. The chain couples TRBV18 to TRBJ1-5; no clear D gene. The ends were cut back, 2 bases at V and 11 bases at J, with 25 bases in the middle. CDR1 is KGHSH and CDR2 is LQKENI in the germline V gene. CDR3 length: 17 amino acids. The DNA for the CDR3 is TGTGCCAGCTCACCAACCCGTGCGGGTGACTCATGGATATCCCAGCATTTT. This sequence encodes CASSPTRAGDSWISQHF.

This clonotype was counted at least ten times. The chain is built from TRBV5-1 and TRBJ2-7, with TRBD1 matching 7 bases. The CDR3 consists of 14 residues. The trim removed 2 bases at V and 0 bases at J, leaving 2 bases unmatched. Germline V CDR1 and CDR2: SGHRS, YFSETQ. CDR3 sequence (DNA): TGCGCCAGCAGCTTAACAGGGGACTCCTACGAGCAGTACTTC. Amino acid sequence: CASSLTGDSYEQYF.

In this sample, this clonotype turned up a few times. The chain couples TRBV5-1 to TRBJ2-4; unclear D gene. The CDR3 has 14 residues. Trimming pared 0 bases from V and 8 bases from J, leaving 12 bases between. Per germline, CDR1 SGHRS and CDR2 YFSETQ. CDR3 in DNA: TGCGCCAGCAGCTTGGGAGGACCGAAGGACATTCAGTACTTC. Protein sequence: CASSLGGPKDIQYF.